This entry features one TCR beta chain sequence. Antigen specificity is unknown. The data were taken from a study of T cells in Graves' hyperthyroidism and ophthalmopathy. Findings and limits, study-wide: Patients with ophthalmopathy were separated from those with stable hyperthyroidism by a 13 V-J model.

No ophthalmopathy progression within 18 months constituted stable Graves' hyperthyroidism. Lactation, pregnancy, other autoimmune disease or uncontrolled infection led to exclusion of patients. Germline lookup yields CDR1 PRHDT and CDR2 FYEKMQ (reference sequence). The CDR3 covers 14 residues. V shed 0 bases and J shed 6 bases, with 12 bases lying between them. RNA transcripts provided the source from which TCR beta CDR3 regions were amplified. The study used the HTBI primer set for a first-round RT-PCR of the TCR CDR3. MiXCR, applied by TCRdb to the multiplex PCR reads, yields one record per CDR3 protein. The sample has about 320,000 distinct CDR3 sequences, 16% seen once; the top ten hold around 35%.

The chain is built from TRBV13 and TRBJ2-7, with a possible D match to TRBD2 (6 bases). The source is a man aged 30 to 39 with Graves' hyperthyroidism. Sequencing input: blood. CDR3 sequence (DNA): TGTGCCAGCAGCTTAGGACTAGCATCCGCCGAGCAGTACTTC. Translating gives CASSLGLASAEQYF.